This T cell receptor (beta chain) was profiled in a study of vaccination and CD4 T cells after COVID-19. Study context: Some control cultures received a CEFX pool, which served as the positive control. Others received an HIV-1 Nef pool or no peptide.

Described treatment: approximately 9-day PBMC culture with coronavirus spike peptide pools or control peptides (ViraFEST assay). Every well contained approximately 2.1 million PBMCs, which were grown with approximately 9.6 IU/ml IL-2 and 9 to 10 ug/ml peptide pools. Cultured CD4+ T cell DNA was sequenced using the Oncomine TCR Beta short-read assay. TCRdb called the PCR reads again in MiXCR, with one record for every CDR3 protein. The sample has about 15,000 distinct CDR3 sequences; 55% to 75% are singletons. This clonotype has a handful of counts. Antigen specificity is unknown. Looked up from germline, CDR1 is SNHLY and CDR2 is FYNNEI. J gave up 4 bases and V 5 bases, and 8 bases lay outside the gene matches. The CDR3 extends over 15 amino acids.

The chain uses TRBV2 and TRBJ1-2, with TRBD1 matching 9 bases. The sequence derives from a human donor who had recovered from COVID-19. The sample taken for sequencing was CD4+ T cells from blood, cultured in vitro. Here the CDR3 reads CASSPQGAGFYGYTF. Here the CDR3 DNA reads TGTGCCAGCAGTCCACAGGGGGCTGGGTTCTATGGCTACACCTTC.